This T cell receptor beta chain was obtained from a study of cytomegalovirus exposure and HLA in healthy donors. In the PCR, 60 Vbeta and 13 Jbeta primers were used. Measured with immunoSEQ multiplex PCR; TCRdb has only the in-frame clones, and not every one. This sample has 98,000 or so clones, with about 80% found just once. This clone has a single count. CDR1 is KGHSH and CDR2 is LQKENI in the germline V gene. Unmatched junction bases numbered 7, after V lost 0 bases and J lost 4 bases. The CDR3 extends over 16 amino acids. The chain uses TRBV18 and TRBJ2-7; TRBD2 aligns across 9 bases. Sequenced sample: PBMCs. The receptor was derived from a woman aged 18-35 years in good health and CMV-seropositive. This chain's CDR3 is CASSPPSSGTVYEQYF. CDR3 in DNA: TGTGCCAGCTCACCACCTTCTAGCGGGACCGTGTACGAGCAGTACTTC.